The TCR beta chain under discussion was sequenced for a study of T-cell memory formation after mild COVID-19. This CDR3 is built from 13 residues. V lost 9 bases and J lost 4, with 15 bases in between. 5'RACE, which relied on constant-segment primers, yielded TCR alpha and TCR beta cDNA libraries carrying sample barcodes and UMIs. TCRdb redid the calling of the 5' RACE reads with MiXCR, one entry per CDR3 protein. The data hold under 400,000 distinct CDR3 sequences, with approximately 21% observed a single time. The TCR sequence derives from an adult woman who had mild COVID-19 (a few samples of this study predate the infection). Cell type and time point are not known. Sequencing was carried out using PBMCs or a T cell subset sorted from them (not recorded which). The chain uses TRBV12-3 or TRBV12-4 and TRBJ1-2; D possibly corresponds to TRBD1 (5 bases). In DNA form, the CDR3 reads TGTGCCAGTACCACAGGTCACTCCTATGGCTACACCTTC. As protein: CASTTGHSYGYTF.